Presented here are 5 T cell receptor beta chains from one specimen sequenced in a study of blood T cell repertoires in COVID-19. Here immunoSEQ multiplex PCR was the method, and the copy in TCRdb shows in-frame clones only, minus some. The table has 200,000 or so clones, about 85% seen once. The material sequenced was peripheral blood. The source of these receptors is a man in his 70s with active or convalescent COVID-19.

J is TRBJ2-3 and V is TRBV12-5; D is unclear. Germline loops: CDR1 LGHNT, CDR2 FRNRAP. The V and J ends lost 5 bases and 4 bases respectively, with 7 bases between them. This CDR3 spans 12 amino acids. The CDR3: CASGEVADTQYF. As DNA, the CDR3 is TGTGCTAGTGGTGAGGTCGCAGATACGCAGTATTTT.

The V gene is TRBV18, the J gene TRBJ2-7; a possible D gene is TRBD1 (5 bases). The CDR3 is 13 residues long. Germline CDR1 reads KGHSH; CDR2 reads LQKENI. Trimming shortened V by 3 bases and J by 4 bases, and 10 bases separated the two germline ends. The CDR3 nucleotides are TGTGCCAGCTCACCGCAAACAGGTTACGAGCAGTACTTC. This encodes CASSPQTGYEQYF.

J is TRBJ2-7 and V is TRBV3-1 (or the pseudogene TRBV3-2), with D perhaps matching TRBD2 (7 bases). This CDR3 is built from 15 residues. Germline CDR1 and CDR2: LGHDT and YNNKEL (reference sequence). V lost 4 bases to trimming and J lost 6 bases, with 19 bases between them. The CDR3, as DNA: TGTGCCAGCAGCCTCGAGGGGGGGGCCGGTCGCGAGCAGTACTTC. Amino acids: CASSLEGGAGREQYF.

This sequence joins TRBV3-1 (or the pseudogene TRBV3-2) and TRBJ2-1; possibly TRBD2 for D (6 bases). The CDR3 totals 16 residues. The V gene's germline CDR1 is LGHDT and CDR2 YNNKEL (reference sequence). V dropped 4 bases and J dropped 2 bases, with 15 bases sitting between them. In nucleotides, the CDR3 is TGTGCCAGCAGCCCTCCGACGGGAGCGGCCTACAATGAGCAGTTCTTC. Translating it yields CASSPPTGAAYNEQFF.

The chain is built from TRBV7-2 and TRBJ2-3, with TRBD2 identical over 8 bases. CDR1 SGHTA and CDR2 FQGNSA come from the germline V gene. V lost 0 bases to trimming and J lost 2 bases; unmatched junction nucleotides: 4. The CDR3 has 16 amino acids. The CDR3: CASSLAGSGTTDTQYF. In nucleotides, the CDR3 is TGTGCCAGCAGCTTAGCCGGTAGCGGGACCACAGATACGCAGTATTTT.